The T cell receptor (beta chain) under discussion was sequenced for a study of regulatory T cells in long-lasting Graves disease. This clonotype was detected many times. Germline CDR1 reads SGHTA; CDR2 reads FQGNSA. Trimming removed 5 bases from V and 4 bases from J, with 11 bases in between. The CDR3 runs to 13 residues. Described time point: persistent/refractory GD, antithyroid drugs over 5 years with positive TRAb. Construction of the TCR library relied on RNA isolated from PBMCs. Building the TCR beta libraries relied on iRepertoire HTBI primers, and CDR3 regions underwent Arm-PCR. TCRdb re-analysed the multiplex PCR reads in MiXCR, keeping a single row per CDR3 protein. The sample consists of 420,000 or so distinct CDR3 sequences, around 20% of them appearing once.

Here the sequenced sample was peripheral blood mononuclear cells (PBMCs), taken when the disease was refractory, from a patient treated with antithyroid drugs. The chain recombines TRBV7-2 with TRBJ2-5; D unclear. This receptor was taken from a female donor with Graves disease. The CDR3 region has the DNA TGTGCCAGCAGCCCGATGCCCACAGAGACCCAGTACTTC. This translates into CASSPMPTETQYF.